The 5 T cell receptor beta chains below were found in one sample sequenced in a study of T cells in Graves' hyperthyroidism and ophthalmopathy. Researchers amplified the TCR beta CDR3 regions from RNA transcripts. A first-round RT-PCR of the TCR CDR3 used the HTBI primer set. MiXCR, applied by TCRdb to the multiplex PCR reads, yields one record per CDR3 protein. Of 500,000 to 600,000 distinct CDR3 sequences listed, 46% are singletons. Sequencing was performed on peripheral blood or thyroid tissue (not recorded which). Every receptor here comes from an adult woman with Graves' disease, either hyperthyroidism or ophthalmopathy (not recorded which).

In its sample, this clonotype was seen once. Germline is not matched at one junction end, which may reflect a read error. The rearrangement uses TRBV2 and TRBJ1-5, with TRBD1 as a possible D gene (6 bases). The CDR3 has 17 residues. Germline CDR1 is SNHLY and CDR2 is FYNNEI. The CDR3 sequence: CACSVSQGRASNQPQHF. In nucleotides, the CDR3 is TGTGCCTGCAGCGTGAGTCAGGGGAGGGCCAGCAATCAGCCCCAGCATTTT.

This clonotype has a count of ten or more. The V gene is TRBV25-1, the J gene TRBJ1-2; D is unresolved. V lost 2 bases to trimming and J lost 5 bases, with 6 bases between them. The CDR3 consists of 12 residues. Germline V gene lookup returns CDR1 MGHDK and CDR2 SYGVNS. The CDR3 here is CASSEGLYGYTF. The CDR3 DNA sequence: TGTGCCAGCAGTGAAGGGCTTTATGGCTACACCTTC.

This clonotype has at least ten counts. The rearrangement joins TRBV2 to TRBJ2-2; tentative D call: TRBD2 (5 bases). CDR3 length equals 15 residues. Trimming removed 4 bases from V and 0 bases from J, with 9 bases in between. The V gene's germline CDR1 is SNHLY and CDR2 FYNNEI. The DNA of the CDR3 is TGTGCCAGCAGTGGAGGGAGACCGAACACCGGGGAGCTGTTTTTT. Translated, it gives CASSGGRPNTGELFF.

This clonotype occurred once. The junction and the germline gene differ at one end; a read error may be behind it. The CDR3: CASSSRTSGGSFLF. The DNA of the CDR3 is TGCGCCAGCAGCTCCCGGACTAGCGGGGGGTCCTTCCTCTTC. The chain uses TRBV5-1 and TRBJ2-5; 14 bases fit TRBD2. Germline CDR1 reads SGHRS; CDR2 reads YFSETQ. This CDR3 has 14 amino acids.

This clonotype was seen ten or more times. The chain links TRBV20-1 to TRBJ1-1; D ambiguous. This CDR3 spans 12 amino acids. The V and J ends lost 3 bases and 6 bases respectively, with 11 bases between them. Germline CDR1 and CDR2: DFQATT and SNEGSKA (reference sequence). CDR3 region: CSASPLWAEAFF. The CDR3, as DNA: TGCAGTGCTAGCCCTCTTTGGGCTGAAGCTTTCTTT.